Below, 17 T cell receptor beta chains from the same sample are listed, as sequenced in a study of cytomegalovirus exposure and HLA in healthy donors. 13 Jbeta primers and 60 Vbeta primers were used for the PCR. Only in-frame clones appear in the TCRdb table, and some are missing; sequencing was by immunoSEQ multiplex PCR. Among fewer than 95,000 clones listed, around 82% were seen once. The sequenced sample was PBMCs. These receptors all stem from a man between 18 and 29 years old in good health and CMV-seronegative.

The chain combines TRBV6-6 with TRBJ1-4; D uncertain. The CDR3 has 14 residues. Trimming took off 0 bases at V and 8 bases at J, with 10 bases between the two ends. CDR1 is MNHNY and CDR2 is SVGAGI in the germline V gene (reference sequence). This CDR3 reads CASSYSNGEEKLFF. CDR3 bases: TGTGCCAGCAGTTACTCGAACGGGGAAGAAAAACTGTTTTTT.

This chain joins TRBV7-2 and TRBJ2-1, with TRBD2 matching 9 bases. CDR3 length: 17 amino acids. CDR1 and CDR2 from the germline V gene are SGHTA and FQGNSA. The trim removed 5 bases at V and 0 bases at J, leaving 8 bases unmatched. The CDR3 sequence is CASSRPTSGISYNEQFF. CDR3 DNA: TGTGCCAGCAGCCGCCCGACTAGCGGAATCTCCTACAATGAGCAGTTCTTC.

The J gene is TRBJ1-6, the V gene TRBV18; D remains unclear. V was trimmed by 6 bases and J by 10 bases, leaving 10 bases between them. This CDR3 has 12 residues. Germline V gives CDR1 KGHSH, CDR2 LQKENI. DNA of the CDR3: TGTGCCAGCTCCCGGGGTCAATCACCCCTCCACTTT. Translated, it gives CASSRGQSPLHF.

The chain uses TRBV10-3 and TRBJ1-1, with TRBD1 matching 12 bases. V lost 8 bases and J lost 1; bases outside the gene matches: 8. The CDR3 sequence is 16 residues long. Germline CDR1 ENHRY, CDR2 SYGVKD. The CDR3 protein is CAIAPGTGGENTEAFF. CDR3 sequence (DNA): TGTGCCATCGCCCCCGGGACAGGGGGCGAGAACACTGAAGCTTTCTTT.

V is TRBV6-5 and J is TRBJ1-4; the D gene is possibly TRBD1 (6 bases). With 3 bases removed from V and 3 bases from J, the gap between germline ends came to 8 bases. The CDR3 runs 14 residues. In germline, CDR1 is MNHEY, CDR2 SVGAGI. The DNA for the CDR3 is TGTGCCAGCAGTTATCGACAGGCTAATGAAAAACTGTTTTTT. This codes for CASSYRQANEKLFF.

The chain joins TRBV15 to TRBJ1-5; 7 nucleotides line up with TRBD1. This CDR3 has 16 amino acids. Trimming cost V 0 bases and J 6 bases; bases outside gene matches: 8. Germline CDR1 LNHNV, CDR2 YYDKDF (reference sequence). The CDR3 DNA follows: TGTGCCACCAGCAGAGATTATGACAGGGTCGGTCAGCCCCAGCATTTT. Its translation: CATSRDYDRVGQPQHF.

The rearrangement joins TRBV28 to TRBJ2-3, with 16 bases that match TRBD2. Trimming removed 6 bases from V and 0 bases from J; junction bases left unmatched: 15. The CDR3 is made up of 21 amino acids. Germline V gene sequence: CDR1 MDHEN, CDR2 SYDVKM. DNA of the CDR3: TGTGCCAGCAGGCCCCAGGGACTAGCGGGGGGGGAGGGGTCTAGCACAGATACGCAGTATTTT. Residues: CASRPQGLAGGEGSSTDTQYF.

The rearrangement joins TRBV7-2 to TRBJ2-3, with 8 bases that match TRBD2. The CDR3 runs 18 residues. Germline assignment: CDR1 SGHTA and CDR2 FQGNSA. After removal of 4 bases from V and 3 bases from J, the junction contained 15 bases not matched to a gene. The CDR3 protein is CASSSPSLAGRITDTQYF. CDR3 sequence (DNA): TGTGCCAGCAGCTCCCCGTCTCTAGCGGGCCGCATTACAGATACGCAGTATTTT.

V is TRBV7-2 and J is TRBJ1-1; no clear D gene. V dropped 5 bases and J dropped 2 bases, with 15 bases sitting between them. Germline V lookup: CDR1 SGHTA, CDR2 FQGNSA. The CDR3 is made up of 15 amino acids. CDR3 sequence: CASSVQLRVNTEAFF. CDR3 DNA: TGTGCCAGCAGCGTCCAACTCCGGGTCAACACTGAAGCTTTCTTT.

This clone was found once. Here the CDR3 DNA reads TGCGCCAGCAGCTTGGGCTGGGGCATTGGCTATGGCTACACCTTC. This encodes CASSLGWGIGYGYTF. The rearrangement links TRBV5-1 to TRBJ1-2; D perhaps matches TRBD1 (5 bases). Trimming removed 0 bases at V and 4 bases at J, with 13 bases between. The CDR3 sequence is 15 residues long. Germline V gene sequence: CDR1 SGHRS, CDR2 YFSETQ.

Only one count was recorded for this clone. The chain employs TRBV29-1 and TRBJ2-7, with TRBD1 matching 12 bases. CDR1 is SQVTM, CDR2 ANQGSEA, per germline. This CDR3 comprises 15 residues. The V and J ends lost 7 bases and 4 bases, in that order; junction bases with no gene match: 11. The CDR3 sequence: CSALGTGGLLYEQYF. The CDR3 DNA follows: TGCAGCGCCCTCGGGACAGGGGGCCTATTATACGAGCAGTACTTC.

The chain carries TRBV2 and TRBJ2-7; 12 nucleotides line up with TRBD1. The V and J ends lost 3 bases and 5 bases, in that order; junction bases with no gene match: 8. Germline-derived CDR1 and CDR2 are SNHLY and FYNNEI. This CDR3 comprises 16 residues. This chain's CDR3 is CASSDGTGGAPDEQYF. In DNA form, the CDR3 reads TGTGCCAGCAGTGATGGGACAGGGGGCGCCCCGGACGAGCAGTACTTC.

The chain uses TRBV2 and TRBJ2-1; TRBD2 is a possible D gene (6 bases). Germline V gene lookup returns CDR1 SNHLY and CDR2 FYNNEI. V was shortened by 6 bases and J by 7 bases, with 16 bases between the two germline ends. The CDR3 has 14 amino acids. CDR3 bases: TGTGCCAGCAGGACCGAACCGGGAGCAAATGAGCAGTTCTTC. This sequence encodes CASRTEPGANEQFF. The variable domain in full, completed from reference TRBV2 and TRBJ2-1, reads EPEVTQTPSHQVTQMGQEVILRCVPISNHLYFYWYRQILGQKVEFLVSFYNNEISEKSEIFDDQFSVERPDGSNFTLKIRSTKLEDSAMYFCASRTEPGANEQFFGPGTRLTVL.

This clone has a handful of counts. The chain uses TRBV28 and TRBJ1-2; the match to TRBD1 covers 7 bases. The CDR3 spans 14 residues. CDR1 and CDR2 from the germline V gene are MDHEN and SYDVKM. Germline trimming cut 3 bases from V and 1 base from J; bases unmatched to any gene: 2. The CDR3 sequence is CASSLGQNNYGYTF. Here the CDR3 DNA reads TGTGCCAGCAGTTTGGGACAGAATAACTATGGCTACACCTTC.

This sequence joins TRBV13 and TRBJ2-1; TRBD2 aligns across 15 bases. The V gene end was trimmed by 4 bases and the J gene end by 9 bases; junction bases not matched to a gene: 4. The CDR3 extends over 15 amino acids. Per germline, CDR1 PRHDT and CDR2 FYEKMQ (reference sequence). The chain's CDR3 is CASSWGTSGGLEQFF. In DNA form, the CDR3 reads TGTGCCAGCAGCTGGGGGACTAGCGGGGGGCTTGAGCAGTTCTTC. Variable domain in full (rest from reference TRBV13 and TRBJ2-1): AAGVIQSPRHLIKEKRETATLKCYPIPRHDTVYWYQQGPGQDPQFLISFYEKMQSDKGSIPDRFSAQQFSDYHSELNMSSLELGDSALYFCASSWGTSGGLEQFFGPGTRLTVL.

The chain combines TRBV6-5 with TRBJ2-7, with a possible D match to TRBD2 (5 bases). V lost 2 bases, J lost 4 bases, and 15 bases lay in between. CDR3 length: 15 amino acids. Germline CDR1 is MNHEY and CDR2 is SVGAGI. For the CDR3, the DNA is TGTGCCAGCAGTTACGCGGCGGGTATTGGGTACGAGCAGTACTTC. It specifies CASSYAAGIGYEQYF.

The chain links TRBV27 to TRBJ1-5; D remains ambiguous. CDR1 is MNHEY and CDR2 is SMNVEV in the germline V gene (reference sequence). This CDR3 has 15 amino acids. Trimming pared 2 bases from V and 2 bases from J, leaving 10 bases between. CDR3 sequence (DNA): TGTGCCAGCAGTTTAGAGGGCGCTGGCAATCAGCCCCAGCATTTT. Protein product: CASSLEGAGNQPQHF.